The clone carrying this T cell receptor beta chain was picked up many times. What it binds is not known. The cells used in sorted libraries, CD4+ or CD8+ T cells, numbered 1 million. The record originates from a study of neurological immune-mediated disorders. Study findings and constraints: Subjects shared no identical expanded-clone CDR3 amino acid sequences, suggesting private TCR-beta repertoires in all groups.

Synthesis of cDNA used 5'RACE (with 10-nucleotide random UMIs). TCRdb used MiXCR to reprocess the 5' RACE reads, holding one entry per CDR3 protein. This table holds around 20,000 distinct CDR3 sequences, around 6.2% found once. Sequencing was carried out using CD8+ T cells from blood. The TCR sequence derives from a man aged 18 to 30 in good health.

In DNA form, the CDR3 reads TGTGCCAGCAGCGCGTGGACAGGGGCGAACACTGAAGCTTTCTTT. This sequence encodes CASSAWTGANTEAFF. The J gene is TRBJ1-1, the V gene TRBV7-6; 9 nucleotides agree with TRBD1. Germline V gene lookup returns CDR1 SGHVS and CDR2 FNYEAQ. Germline trimming cut 5 bases from V and 1 base from J; bases unmatched to any gene: 5. The CDR3 runs to 15 residues. Together with reference TRBV7-6 and TRBJ1-1, the CDR3 gives the full variable domain: GAGVSQSPRYKVTKRGQDVALRCDPISGHVSLYWYRQALGQGPEFLTYFNYEAQQDKSGLPNDRFSAERPEGSISTLTIQRTEQRDSAMYRCASSAWTGANTEAFFGQGTRLTVV.